The present TCR beta chain was sequenced within a study of identifying expanded T cells in peripheral blood. The CDR3 sequence is 15 residues long. Germline V gene data show CDR1 as SGHDT and CDR2 as YYEEEE. The ends lost 2 bases at V and 1 base at J; junction bases unmatched: 5. Only in-frame clones appear in the TCRdb table, and some are missing; sequencing was by immunoSEQ multiplex PCR. The sample lists some 97,000 clones, 80% to 90% occurring once. Input material: blood. The clonotype was recovered from a person aged 18 to 69 in good health. The chain recombines TRBV5-6 with TRBJ1-2, with 7 nucleotides matching TRBD1. The CDR3 loop reads CASSFRDRNNYGYTF. CDR3 nucleotides: TGTGCCAGCAGCTTCCGGGACAGAAATAACTATGGCTACACCTTC. The variable domain in full, with the rest retrieved from reference TRBV5-6 and TRBJ1-2, is DAGVTQSPTHLIKTRGQQVTLRCSPKSGHDTVSWYQQALGQGPQFIFQYYEEEERQRGNFPDRFSGHQFPNYSSELNVNALLLGDSALYLCASSFRDRNNYGYTFGSGTRLTVV.